Presented here are 8 T cell receptor beta chains from one specimen sequenced in a study of T cell changes during pregnancy in multiple sclerosis. Libraries were prepared by immunoSEQ multiplex PCR; TCRdb keeps only in-frame clonotypes and omits some of them. Altogether about 74,000 clones are present, about nine tenths being singletons, with the ten largest covering 1.4%. The sample consisted of peripheral blood, taken in the third trimester of pregnancy. These TCRs come from a female donor with multiple sclerosis, enrolled in a pregnancy study.

The CDR3 coding sequence is TGTGCCAGCAGCCCCTGGGACAGGCTGAACACTGAAGCTTTCTTT. Amino acid sequence: CASSPWDRLNTEAFF. The chain employs TRBV7-2 and TRBJ1-1, with 8 nucleotides matching TRBD1. This CDR3 has 15 residues. Germline CDR1 and CDR2: SGHTA and FQGNSA. V was clipped by 5 bases and J by 0 bases; unmatched bases: 5.

The rearrangement links TRBV6-5 to TRBJ1-5; no definite D call. CDR1 and CDR2 (germline): MNHEY, SVGAGI. CDR3 size: 14 residues. V lost 2 bases and J lost 7, with 12 bases in between. The chain's CDR3 is CASSYVAGLQPQHF. For the CDR3, the DNA is TGTGCCAGCAGTTACGTGGCAGGTTTACAGCCCCAGCATTTT.

The chain combines TRBV5-1 with TRBJ1-1, with a tentative D call TRBD1 (6 bases). Germline values: CDR1 SGHRS, CDR2 YFSETQ. The length of the CDR3 is 18 residues. V was pared by 6 bases and J by 0 bases, with 24 bases between. The CDR3 DNA is TGCGCCAGCAAGGGGGGGACCCTAGGTTTCCTGATGAACACTGAAGCTTTCTTT. Protein sequence: CASKGGTLGFLMNTEAFF.

The table lists this clone with a count of one. The chain uses TRBV7-6 and TRBJ2-7; possible D gene TRBD1, 6 bases. V dropped 5 bases and J dropped 5 bases, with 13 bases sitting between them. The CDR3 length is 13 residues. Germline V lookup: CDR1 SGHVS, CDR2 FNYEAQ. CDR3 bases: TGTGCCAGCAGCCCCAGGGCAGGGGACGAGCAGTACTTC. It encodes CASSPRAGDEQYF.

V is TRBV5-5 and J is TRBJ1-2; the D gene is possibly TRBD1 (6 bases). Germline CDR1 and CDR2: SGHKS and YYEKEE (reference sequence). The CDR3 has 15 residues. The V gene lost 3 bases and the J gene lost 4 bases, with 16 bases spanning the gap. Written as DNA, the CDR3 is TGTGCCAGCAGCTATCTATGGGGGGGCGGCTATGGCTACACCTTC. This sequence encodes CASSYLWGGGYGYTF.

The V and J genes are TRBV5-1 and TRBJ2-7; D perhaps matches TRBD1 (5 bases). The CDR3 loop spans 13 amino acids. The V end lost 4 bases, the J end lost 1 base, and 9 bases lay between the germline ends. The V gene's germline CDR1 is SGHRS and CDR2 YFSETQ. The DNA for the CDR3 is TGCGCCAGCAGCCAGACAGAGTCCTACGAGCAGTACTTC. Protein product: CASSQTESYEQYF. The full variable domain, its missing parts supplied by reference TRBV5-1 and TRBJ2-7, is KAGVTQTPRYLIKTRGQQVTLSCSPISGHRSVSWYQQTPGQGLQFLFEYFSETQRNKGNFPGRFSGRQFSNSRSEMNVSTLELGDSALYLCASSQTESYEQYFGPGTRLTVT.

The chain combines TRBV7-2 with TRBJ2-2; 9 bases match TRBD1. The V gene end was trimmed by 5 bases and the J gene end by 0 bases; junction bases not matched to a gene: 1. The CDR3 is 15 amino acids. CDR1 is SGHTA, CDR2 FQGNSA, per germline. This CDR3 is CASSRQGANTGELFF. DNA of the CDR3: TGTGCCAGCAGCCGACAGGGGGCGAACACCGGGGAGCTGTTTTTT.

CDR3 in amino acids: CASSQEFRSGGRNEKLFF. The CDR3, as DNA: TGTGCCAGCAGCCAAGAATTTCGGTCGGGGGGACGAAATGAAAAACTGTTTTTT. The chain recombines TRBV4-2 with TRBJ1-4, with D perhaps TRBD1 (5 bases). V lost 0 bases and J 5 bases, leaving 19 bases between the germline ends. Germline CDR1 reads LGHNA; CDR2 reads YNFKEQ. The CDR3 consists of 18 residues.